The 17 T cell receptor beta chains given below trace back to one sample, sequenced in a study of monozygotic twins with inflammatory bowel disease. After re-calling the 5' RACE reads, TCRdb lists one entry per CDR3 protein, DNA absent. This table lists 350,000 to 550,000 distinct CDR3 sequences. Sequencing used blood. These receptors were collected from a human donor with ulcerative colitis or Crohn's disease, or a healthy co-twin of an affected twin (not recorded which).

CDR3 amino acids: CASRGGSGANVLTF. The chain links TRBV5-4 to TRBJ2-6; with no DNA, the TCRdb D assignment of TRBD2 cannot be verified. The CDR3 sequence is 14 residues long. Germline V gives CDR1 SGHNT, CDR2 YYREEE (reference sequence).

The chain recombines TRBV28 with TRBJ1-1; TCRdb proposes TRBD1, but this gene call is untestable without DNA. Germline V gene data show CDR1 as MDHEN and CDR2 as SYDVKM. This CDR3 spans 16 amino acids. The CDR3 region is CASSQVAGLGGTEAFF.

J is TRBJ1-1 and V is TRBV19; TCRdb calls TRBD1, which cannot be checked without DNA. Germline lookup yields CDR1 LNHDA and CDR2 SQIVND (reference sequence). CDR3 length equals 15 residues. CDR3 region: CASRPLGPGNTEAFF.

The chain carries TRBV7-8 and TRBJ2-7; TCRdb proposes TRBD2, but this gene call is untestable without DNA. From germline, CDR1 is SGHVS and CDR2 FQNEAQ. The CDR3 runs 17 residues. This CDR3 reads CASSARRGSGGINEQYF.

The genes are TRBV27 and TRBJ1-5. The CDR3 covers 14 residues. The V gene's germline CDR1 is MNHEY and CDR2 SMNVEV (reference sequence). The CDR3 sequence: CASSTHVSNQPQHF.

The chain recombines TRBV7-3 with TRBJ2-7. The CDR3 consists of 14 residues. Looked up from germline, CDR1 is SGHTA and CDR2 is FQGTGA. This chain's CDR3 is CASSLSGSPDEQYF. The whole variable domain, remainder taken from reference TRBV7-3 and TRBJ2-7, is GAGVSQTPSNKVTEKGKYVELRCDPISGHTALYWYRQSLGQGPEFLIYFQGTGAADDSGLPNDRFFAVRPEGSVSTLKIQRTERGDSAVYLCASSLSGSPDEQYFGPGTRLTVT.

The genes are TRBV7-8 and TRBJ1-1; TCRdb calls TRBD1, which cannot be checked without DNA. Germline V gene sequence: CDR1 SGHVS, CDR2 FQNEAQ. The CDR3 is made up of 16 amino acids. The CDR3 spells CASSLGRGVVNTEAFF.

This chain links TRBV7-2 with TRBJ1-4. Germline V gene data show CDR1 as SGHTA and CDR2 as FQGNSA. The CDR3 is 13 amino acids. The CDR3 is CAVGGDFNEKLFF.

The rearrangement links TRBV27 to TRBJ2-2; the D gene TCRdb calls, TRBD2, cannot be checked with no DNA. The CDR3 has 14 amino acids. Germline CDR1 MNHEY, CDR2 SMNVEV (reference sequence). CDR3 region: CTSRDSGCSGELFF.

The rearrangement links TRBV5-1 to TRBJ2-2; TCRdb calls TRBD1, which cannot be checked without DNA. The V gene's germline CDR1 is SGHRS and CDR2 YFSETQ. CDR3 length equals 18 residues. This CDR3 reads CASRYDLLTDPRTGELFF.

This chain links TRBV28 with TRBJ2-3; TCRdb designates TRBD1, a call that cannot be tested without DNA. The CDR3 is 17 residues long. The germline V gene encodes CDR1 MDHEN and CDR2 SYDVKM. CDR3 in amino acids: CASSWGGAGGSTDTQYF.

This chain connects TRBV4-3 to TRBJ2-3; the D gene TCRdb calls, TRBD1, cannot be checked with no DNA. This CDR3 is 17 amino acids long. In germline, CDR1 is LGHNA, CDR2 YSLEER. The CDR3 sequence is CASSQEMDRGHGDTQYF.

This chain links TRBV5-1 with TRBJ2-7; TCRdb selects TRBD1, and the lack of DNA leaves this call unchecked. Per the germline V gene, CDR1 is SGHRS and CDR2 is YFSETQ. The CDR3 spans 17 residues. The CDR3 spells CASSRTQGGAEVYEQYF.

V usage is TRBV20-1 and J usage is TRBJ2-1; TCRdb designates TRBD2, a call that cannot be tested without DNA. The CDR3 loop spans 17 amino acids. Germline loops: CDR1 DFQATT, CDR2 SNEGSKA (reference sequence). CDR3 region: CSARAASGAVSYNEQFF.

The CDR3 sequence is CASSPWPRRSNEKLFF. The chain is built from TRBV6-1 and TRBJ1-4. This CDR3 region has 16 residues. Germline-derived CDR1 and CDR2 are MNHNS and SASEGT.

The rearrangement uses TRBV7-2 and TRBJ2-5; TCRdb lists TRBD2, though no DNA is available to test this call. This CDR3 has 13 amino acids. From germline, CDR1 is SGHTA and CDR2 FQGNSA. CDR3 protein: CASSSSRGETQYF.

The gene calls are TRBV6-1 and TRBJ1-4; TCRdb's D gene call, TRBD1, goes unchecked for lack of DNA. Germline-derived CDR1 and CDR2 are MNHNS and SASEGT. The CDR3 runs to 18 residues. CDR3 residues: CASSGGGGQGALKEKLFF.